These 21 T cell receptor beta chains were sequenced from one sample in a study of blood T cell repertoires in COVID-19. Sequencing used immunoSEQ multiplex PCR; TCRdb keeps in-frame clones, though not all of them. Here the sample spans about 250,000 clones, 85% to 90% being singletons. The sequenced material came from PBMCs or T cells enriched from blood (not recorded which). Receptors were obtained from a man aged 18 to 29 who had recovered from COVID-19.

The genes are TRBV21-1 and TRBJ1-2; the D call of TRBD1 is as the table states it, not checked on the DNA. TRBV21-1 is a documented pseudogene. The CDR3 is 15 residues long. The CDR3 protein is CASSKEQDRDYGYTF. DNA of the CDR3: TGTGCCAGCAGCAAAGAACAGGACAGGGACTATGGCTACACCTTC.

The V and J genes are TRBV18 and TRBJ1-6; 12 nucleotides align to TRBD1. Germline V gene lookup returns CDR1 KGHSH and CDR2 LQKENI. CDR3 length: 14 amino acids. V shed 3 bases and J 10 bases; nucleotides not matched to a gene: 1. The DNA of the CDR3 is TGTGCCAGCTCACCGGGACAGGGGGCATCACCCCTCCACTTT. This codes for CASSPGQGASPLHF.

This CDR3 reads CASSQALAEHYEQYF. CDR3 in DNA: TGCGCCAGCAGCCAGGCCCTGGCGGAACACTACGAGCAGTACTTC. This chain uses TRBV4-1 with TRBJ2-7; D remains unclear. This CDR3 is 15 amino acids long. The germline V gene encodes CDR1 MGHRA and CDR2 YSYEKL. V lost 3 bases and J 3 bases, leaving 15 bases between the germline ends.

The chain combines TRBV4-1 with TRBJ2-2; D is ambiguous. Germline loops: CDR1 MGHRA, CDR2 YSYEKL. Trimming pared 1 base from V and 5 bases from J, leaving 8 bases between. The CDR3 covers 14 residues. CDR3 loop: CASSQALQTGELFF. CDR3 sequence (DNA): TGCGCCAGCAGCCAAGCTCTTCAGACCGGGGAGCTGTTTTTT.

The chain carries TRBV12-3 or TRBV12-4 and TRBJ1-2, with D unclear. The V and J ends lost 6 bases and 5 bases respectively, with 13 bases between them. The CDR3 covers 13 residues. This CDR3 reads CASRPREGYGYTF. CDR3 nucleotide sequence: TGTGCCAGCAGACCTCGTGAGGGATATGGCTACACCTTC.

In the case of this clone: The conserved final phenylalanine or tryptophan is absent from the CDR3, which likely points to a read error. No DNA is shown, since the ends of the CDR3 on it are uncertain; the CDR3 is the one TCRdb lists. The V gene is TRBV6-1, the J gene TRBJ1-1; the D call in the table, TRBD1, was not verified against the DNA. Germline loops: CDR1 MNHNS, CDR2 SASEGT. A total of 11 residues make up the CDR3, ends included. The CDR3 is CASSEVGTVRI.

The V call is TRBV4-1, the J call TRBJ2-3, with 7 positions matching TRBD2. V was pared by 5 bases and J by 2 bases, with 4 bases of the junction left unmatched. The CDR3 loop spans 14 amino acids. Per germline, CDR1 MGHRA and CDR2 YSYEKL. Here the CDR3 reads CASSSLANTDTQYF. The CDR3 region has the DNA TGCGCCAGCAGCTCACTAGCGAACACAGATACGCAGTATTTT.

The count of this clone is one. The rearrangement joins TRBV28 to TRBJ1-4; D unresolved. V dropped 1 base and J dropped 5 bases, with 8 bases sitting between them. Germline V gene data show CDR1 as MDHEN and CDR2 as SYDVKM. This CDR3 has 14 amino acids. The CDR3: CASSLSGLNEKLFF. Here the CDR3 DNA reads TGTGCCAGCAGTTTATCGGGTCTCAATGAAAAACTGTTTTTT. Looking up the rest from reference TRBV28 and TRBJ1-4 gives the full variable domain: DVKVTQSSRYLVKRTGEKVFLECVQDMDHENMFWYRQDPGLGLRLIYFSYDVKMKEKGDIPEGYSVSREKKERFSLILESASTNQTSMYLCASSLSGLNEKLFFGSGTQLSVL.

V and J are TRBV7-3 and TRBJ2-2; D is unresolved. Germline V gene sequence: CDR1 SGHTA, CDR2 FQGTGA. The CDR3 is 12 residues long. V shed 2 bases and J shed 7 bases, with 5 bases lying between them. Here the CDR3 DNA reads TGTGCCAGCAGCTTATACGGCGGGGAGCTGTTTTTT. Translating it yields CASSLYGGELFF. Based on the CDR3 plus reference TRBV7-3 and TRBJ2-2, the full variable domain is GAGVSQTPSNKVTEKGKYVELRCDPISGHTALYWYRQSLGQGPEFLIYFQGTGAADDSGLPNDRFFAVRPEGSVSTLKIQRTERGDSAVYLCASSLYGGELFFGEGSRLTVL.

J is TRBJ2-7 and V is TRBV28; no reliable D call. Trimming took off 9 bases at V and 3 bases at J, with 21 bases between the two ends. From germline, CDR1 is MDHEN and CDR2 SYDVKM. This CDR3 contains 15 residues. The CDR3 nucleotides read TGTGCCAGTTCCCGCCTGTTGCAGACTCACTACGAGCAGTACTTC. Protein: CASSRLLQTHYEQYF.

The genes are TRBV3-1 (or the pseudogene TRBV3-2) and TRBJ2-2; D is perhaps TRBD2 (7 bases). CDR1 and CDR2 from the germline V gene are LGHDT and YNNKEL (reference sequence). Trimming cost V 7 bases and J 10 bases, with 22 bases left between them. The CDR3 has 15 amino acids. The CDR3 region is CASTWGGGRKEELFF. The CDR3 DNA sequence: TGTGCCAGCACCTGGGGCGGGGGCCGTAAAGAGGAGCTGTTTTTT.

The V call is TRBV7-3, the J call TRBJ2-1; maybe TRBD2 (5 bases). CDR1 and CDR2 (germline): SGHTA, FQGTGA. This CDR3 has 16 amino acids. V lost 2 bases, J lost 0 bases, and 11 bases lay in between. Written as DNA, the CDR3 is TGTGCCAGCAGCTTAGAAGCGGATAGCTCCTACAATGAGCAGTTCTTC. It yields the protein CASSLEADSSYNEQFF. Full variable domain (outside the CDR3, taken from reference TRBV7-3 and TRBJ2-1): GAGVSQTPSNKVTEKGKYVELRCDPISGHTALYWYRQSLGQGPEFLIYFQGTGAADDSGLPNDRFFAVRPEGSVSTLKIQRTERGDSAVYLCASSLEADSSYNEQFFGPGTRLTVL.

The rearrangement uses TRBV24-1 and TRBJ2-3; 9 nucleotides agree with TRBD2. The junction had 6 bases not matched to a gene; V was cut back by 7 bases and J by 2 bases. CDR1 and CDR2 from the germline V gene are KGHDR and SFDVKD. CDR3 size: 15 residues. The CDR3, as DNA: TGTGCCACCAGCGGTAGCGGGAGCGCCACAGATACGCAGTATTTT. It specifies CATSGSGSATDTQYF.

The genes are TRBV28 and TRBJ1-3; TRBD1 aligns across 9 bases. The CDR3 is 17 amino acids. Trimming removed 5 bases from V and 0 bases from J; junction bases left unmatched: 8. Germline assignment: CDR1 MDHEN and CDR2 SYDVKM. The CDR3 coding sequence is TGTGCCAGCAGTCCAGCAACAGGGGGCCTCTCTGGAAACACCATATATTTT. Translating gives CASSPATGGLSGNTIYF.

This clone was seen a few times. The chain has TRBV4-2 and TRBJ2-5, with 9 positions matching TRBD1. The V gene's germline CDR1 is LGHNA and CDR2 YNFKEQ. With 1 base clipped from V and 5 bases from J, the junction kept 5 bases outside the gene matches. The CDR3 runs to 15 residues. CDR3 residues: CASSQGQGGGETQYF. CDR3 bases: TGTGCCAGCAGCCAAGGACAGGGGGGAGGGGAGACCCAGTACTTC.

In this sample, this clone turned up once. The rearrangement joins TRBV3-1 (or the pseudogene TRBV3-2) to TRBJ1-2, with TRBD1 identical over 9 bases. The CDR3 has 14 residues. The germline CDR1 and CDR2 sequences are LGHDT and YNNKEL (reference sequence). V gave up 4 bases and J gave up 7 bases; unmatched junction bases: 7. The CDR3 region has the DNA TGTGCCAGCAGCCCTGGACAGGGGATGGGTGGCTACACCTTC. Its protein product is CASSPGQGMGGYTF.

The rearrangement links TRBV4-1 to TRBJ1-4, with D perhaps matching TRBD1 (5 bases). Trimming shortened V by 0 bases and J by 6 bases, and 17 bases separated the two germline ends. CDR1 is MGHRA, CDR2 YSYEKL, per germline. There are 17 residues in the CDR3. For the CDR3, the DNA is TGCGCCAGCAGCCAAGATATCGCGGGGGTAGGGTATGAAAAACTGTTTTTT. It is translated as CASSQDIAGVGYEKLFF.

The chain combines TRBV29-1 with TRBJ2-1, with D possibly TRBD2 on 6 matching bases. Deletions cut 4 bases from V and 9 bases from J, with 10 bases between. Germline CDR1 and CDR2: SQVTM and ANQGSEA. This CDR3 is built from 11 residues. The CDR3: CSVVEGPEQFF. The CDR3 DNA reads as TGCAGCGTTGTGGAGGGGCCTGAGCAGTTCTTC.

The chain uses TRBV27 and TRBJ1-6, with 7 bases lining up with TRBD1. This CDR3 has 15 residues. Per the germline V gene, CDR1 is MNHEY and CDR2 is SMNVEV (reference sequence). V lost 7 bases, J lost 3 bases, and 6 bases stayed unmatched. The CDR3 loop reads CASKTGQNYNSPLHF. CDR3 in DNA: TGTGCCAGCAAAACGGGACAGAACTATAATTCACCCCTCCACTTT.

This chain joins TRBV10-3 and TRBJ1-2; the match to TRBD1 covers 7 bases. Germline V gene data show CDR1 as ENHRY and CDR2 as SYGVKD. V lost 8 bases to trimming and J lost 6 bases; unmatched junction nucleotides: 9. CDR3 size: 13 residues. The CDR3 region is CAISAQGKDGYTF. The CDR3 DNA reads TGTGCCATCTCTGCACAGGGGAAGGATGGCTACACCTTC.

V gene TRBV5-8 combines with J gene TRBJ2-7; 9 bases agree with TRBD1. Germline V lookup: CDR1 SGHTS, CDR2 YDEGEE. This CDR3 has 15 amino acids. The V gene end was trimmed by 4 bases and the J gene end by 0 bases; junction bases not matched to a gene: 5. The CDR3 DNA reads TGTGCCAGCAGCGCCCGGGACAGGGACTCCTACGAGCAGTACTTC. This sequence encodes CASSARDRDSYEQYF.